The rows below give T cell receptor beta chains drawn from one sample of a study of T cell responses to AZD1222 COVID-19 vaccine. Assay: immunoSEQ multiplex PCR; the TCRdb copy retains only in-frame clones and omits some. The table has about 110,000 clones, 91% seen once. Sequencing was performed on peripheral blood, taken on day 0 of AZD1222 vaccination. These receptors were collected from an adult in good health. CDR3s include the opening cysteine and the closing phenylalanine or tryptophan. D genes are given only for firm matches. Not all rows give a size; the values are once, few, many and, for expanded clones, a class.

v_gene	d_gene	j_gene	abundance	len	CDR3aa	CDR3nt
TRBV7-8	.	TRBJ1-6	.	12	CASSPGHPPLHF	TGTGCCAGCAGCCCTGGACATCCGCCCCTCCACTTT
TRBV3-1/TRBV3-2	TRBD1	TRBJ2-5	.	16	CASSRVAQGAGETQYF	TGTGCCAGCAGCCGCGTCGCACAGGGGGCCGGAGAGACCCAGTACTTC
TRBV4-2	TRBD1	TRBJ1-2	.	15	CASSQDNRGDYGYTF	TGTGCCAGCAGCCAAGATAACAGGGGGGACTATGGCTACACCTTC
TRBV7-9	.	TRBJ2-2	.	11	CASSLHGELFF	TGTGCCAGCAGCTTACACGGGGAGCTGTTTTTT
TRBV30	.	TRBJ2-1	few	11	CAWWAYNEQFF	TGTGCCTGGTGGGCGTACAATGAGCAGTTCTTC
TRBV11-1	.	TRBJ1-1	.	14	CASSLMVKGTEAFF	TGTGCCAGCAGCTTAATGGTAAAAGGCACTGAAGCTTTCTTT
TRBV11-2	TRBD1	TRBJ2-7	.	15	CASCTAGTAIWEQYF	TGTGCCAGCTGTACCGCCGGGACAGCGATCTGGGAGCAGTACTTC
TRBV5-1	TRBD2	TRBJ2-3	.	17	CASSLASTGGSTDTQYF	TGCGCCAGCAGCTTGGCCTCTACGGGGGGGAGCACAGATACGCAGTATTTT
TRBV13	TRBD1	TRBJ1-1	once	14	CASSADRGQGEAFF	TGTGCCAGCAGCGCTGACAGGGGGCAGGGTGAAGCTTTCTTT
TRBV6-2/TRBV6-3	.	TRBJ1-2	.	13	CASSFRSLWGYTF	TGTGCCAGCAGTTTCCGAAGTCTCTGGGGCTACACCTTC
TRBV4-3	.	TRBJ1-5	.	13	CASSTDRNQPQHF	TGCGCCAGCAGCACCGACAGGAATCAGCCCCAGCATTTT
TRBV19	TRBD2	TRBJ2-2	.	14	CASTLAGGLGELFF	TGTGCCAGTACCCTAGCGGGGGGGCTTGGGGAGCTGTTTTTT
TRBV21-1	.	TRBJ1-5	.	14	CARTARGMGQPQHF	TGTGCCAGAACCGCCCGGGGAATGGGTCAGCCCCAGCATTTT
TRBV11-2	.	TRBJ1-2	few	14	CASSLDWGSYGYTF	TGTGCCAGCAGCTTAGACTGGGGCAGCTATGGCTACACCTTC
TRBV6-5	TRBD1	TRBJ1-1	.	16	CASSYETGGLGTEAFF	TGTGCCAGCAGTTATGAAACAGGGGGCCTGGGGACTGAAGCTTTCTTT
TRBV6-2/TRBV6-3	TRBD1	TRBJ1-1	.	16	CASSYLGGFMNTEAFF	TGTGCCAGCAGTTACTTAGGGGGCTTCATGAACACTGAAGCTTTCTTT
TRBV2	.	TRBJ2-1	once	15	CASAGGREAYNEQFF	TGTGCCAGCGCCGGTGGCAGGGAGGCCTACAATGAGCAGTTCTTC
TRBV19	.	TRBJ1-3	.	16	CASSILSAFSGNTMYF	TGTGCCAGTAGTATTCTTTCCGCCTTCTCTGGAAACACCATGTATTTT
TRBV18	TRBD2	TRBJ2-1	once	14	CASSLTSGYNEQFF	TGTGCCAGCTCGTTGACTAGCGGTTACAATGAGCAGTTCTTC
TRBV2	.	TRBJ2-1	.	15	CASSEGQGRGREQFF	TGTGCCAGCAGTGAAGGGCAGGGGCGAGGACGTGAGCAGTTCTTC
TRBV30	.	TRBJ1-4	.	15	CAWSVGLYTNEKLFF	TGTGCCTGGAGTGTAGGGCTTTACACTAATGAAAAACTGTTTTTT
TRBV5-4	TRBD2	TRBJ2-7	.	16	CASSLGLAGKSYEQYF	TGTGCCAGCAGCCTGGGACTAGCGGGAAAATCCTACGAGCAGTACTTC
TRBV7-6	TRBD2	TRBJ2-1	.	15	CASSDGLADYNEQFF	TGTGCCAGCAGCGATGGACTAGCGGACTACAATGAGCAGTTCTTC